This T cell receptor (beta chain) was documented in a study of T cells in Graves' hyperthyroidism and ophthalmopathy. Whole-study context: Peripheral blood collection took place at initial diagnosis, before any treatment.

In this sample, this clonotype turned up many times. Antigen specificity is unknown. The PBMCs studied were ones that came from 8 to 10 ml fresh peripheral blood. RNA transcripts served as the template for amplifying TCR beta CDR3 regions. In the first-round RT-PCR of the TCR CDR3, the HTBI primer set was used. Each CDR3 protein gets one entry after TCRdb re-called the multiplex PCR reads with MiXCR. The profile shows about 360,000 distinct CDR3 sequences, under 15% of them singletons. Regarding the study as a whole: Onset of ophthalmopathy came a median roughly 6 months after the model predicted it.

The sequencing input was blood. The TCR was taken from a woman aged 18 to 35 with Graves' hyperthyroidism.

CDR3 sequence (DNA): TGTGCCAGCAGCTTAGATTGGCTGCAGGGCCAGAACACTGAAGCTTTCTTT. Translated, it gives CASSLDWLQGQNTEAFF. The chain couples TRBV11-2 to TRBJ1-1; TRBD1 might be the D (5 bases). Germline V gives CDR1 SGHAT, CDR2 FQNNGV. CDR3 size: 17 residues. V was shortened by 0 bases and J by 1 base, with 15 bases between the two germline ends.